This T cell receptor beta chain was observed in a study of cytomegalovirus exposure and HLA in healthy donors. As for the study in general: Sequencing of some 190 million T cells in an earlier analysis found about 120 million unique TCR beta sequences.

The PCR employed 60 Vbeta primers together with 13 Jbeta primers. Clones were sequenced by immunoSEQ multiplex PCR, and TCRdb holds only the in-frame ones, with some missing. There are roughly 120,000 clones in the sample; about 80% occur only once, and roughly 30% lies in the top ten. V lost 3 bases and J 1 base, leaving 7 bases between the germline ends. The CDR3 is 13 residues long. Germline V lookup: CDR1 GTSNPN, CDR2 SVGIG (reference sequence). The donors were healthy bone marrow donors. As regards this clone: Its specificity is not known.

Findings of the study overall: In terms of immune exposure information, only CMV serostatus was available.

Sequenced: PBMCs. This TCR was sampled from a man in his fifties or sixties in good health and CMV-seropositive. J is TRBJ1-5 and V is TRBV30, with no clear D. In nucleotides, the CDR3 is TGTGCCTGGAGCCGCTACAGCAATCAGCCCCAGCATTTT. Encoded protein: CAWSRYSNQPQHF.